Below, 20 T cell receptor beta chains from the same sample are listed, as sequenced in a study of blood T cell repertoires in COVID-19. Profiled with immunoSEQ multiplex PCR; TCRdb holds only in-frame clones, not every one. The repertoire has 70,000 to 90,000 clones, 80% to 90% of them found once; the top ten carry about 6%. Source material: peripheral blood. The source is a man older than 75 with COVID-19, enrolled during active disease.

The chain has TRBV5-1 and TRBJ1-4, with a weak D call TRBD1 (6 bases). This CDR3 comprises 15 residues. V lost 2 bases to trimming and J lost 2 bases, with 10 bases between them. From germline, CDR1 is SGHRS and CDR2 YFSETQ. CDR3: CASSLYRATNEKLFF. Written as DNA, the CDR3 is TGCGCCAGCAGCTTATACAGGGCGACTAATGAAAAACTGTTTTTT.

V gene TRBV18 combines with J gene TRBJ1-5, with 8 bases aligning to TRBD1. This CDR3 contains 14 residues. Trimming cost V 2 bases and J 4 bases; bases outside gene matches: 1. Per germline, CDR1 KGHSH and CDR2 LQKENI. The CDR3 sequence: CASSPRDRNQPQHF. The CDR3 bases are TGTGCCAGCTCACCAAGGGACAGGAATCAGCCCCAGCATTTT. The variable domain in full, with the rest retrieved from reference TRBV18 and TRBJ1-5, is NAGVMQNPRHLVRRRGQEARLRCSPMKGHSHVYWYRQLPEEGLKFMVYLQKENIIDESGMPKERFSAEFPKEGPSILRIQQVVRGDSAAYFCASSPRDRNQPQHFGDGTRLSIL.

With respect to this clone: One end of the junction fails to match germline, which may point to a read error. Other nucleotide sequences in the sample specify the same CDR3. The rearrangement uses TRBV29-1 and TRBJ1-1; D is unclear. The germline gives CDR1 SQVTM, CDR2 ANQGSEA. The CDR3 length is 14 residues. CDR3 sequence reads: CSVRHGVLNTEAFF. As DNA, the CDR3 is TGTAGCGTTCGACACGGGGTCTTGAACACTGAAGCTTTCTTT.

V usage is TRBV6-5 and J usage is TRBJ2-2; TRBD1 agrees at 8 bases. The CDR3 runs to 15 residues. Germline lookup yields CDR1 MNHEY and CDR2 SVGAGI. Germline trimming cut 5 bases from V and 7 bases from J; bases unmatched to any gene: 9. The CDR3 spells CASSRQGRTIGELFF. The CDR3, as DNA: TGTGCCAGCAGTCGACAGGGGCGCACTATCGGGGAGCTGTTTTTT.

The chain uses TRBV5-1 and TRBJ2-7; TRBD1 matches 8 bases. Germline V gene sequence: CDR1 SGHRS, CDR2 YFSETQ. Trimming took 2 bases from V and 2 from J; bases not matched to a gene: 6. The CDR3 totals 15 residues. The CDR3 spells CASSFRTGNPYEQYF. In nucleotides, the CDR3 is TGCGCCAGCAGCTTTCGGACAGGGAACCCCTACGAGCAGTACTTC.

The rearrangement uses TRBV19 and TRBJ2-3; possibly TRBD1 for D (5 bases). CDR1 is LNHDA, CDR2 SQIVND, per germline (reference sequence). This CDR3 has 11 amino acids. Trimming left V 5 bases short and J 5 bases short, with 5 bases between. CDR3 loop: CASSQGDTQYF. CDR3 DNA sequence: TGTGCCAGTAGTCAGGGAGATACGCAGTATTTT.

The chain has TRBV6-6 and TRBJ2-2, with TRBD1 identical over 9 bases. This CDR3 has 15 amino acids. The germline gives CDR1 MNHNY, CDR2 SVGAGI (reference sequence). J was trimmed by 5 bases and V by 5 bases; bases with no gene match: 6. CDR3 protein: CASSTGGGVTGELFF. The CDR3, as DNA: TGTGCCAGCAGTACAGGGGGCGGGGTGACCGGGGAGCTGTTTTTT.

For this clone: The germline gene is not matched at one end of the junction; a read error may be the cause. The CDR3 nucleotides are TGTGCCAGCAGCCACCGCAGGGGCAAACAGCCCCAGCATTTT. It codes for CASSHRRGKQPQHF. The rearrangement uses TRBV6-5 and TRBJ1-5, with TRBD1 as a possible D gene (6 bases). Germline-derived CDR1 and CDR2 are MNHEY and SVGAGI. CDR3 length: 14 amino acids.

This rearrangement joins TRBV19 to TRBJ2-4; D is possibly TRBD2 (5 bases). The V and J ends lost 4 bases and 3 bases respectively, with 13 bases between them. The V gene's germline CDR1 is LNHDA and CDR2 SQIVND (reference sequence). The CDR3 extends over 15 amino acids. The CDR3 loop is CASSTGVGDKNIQYF. The CDR3 DNA sequence: TGTGCCAGTAGTACCGGAGTCGGGGACAAAAACATTCAGTACTTC. The whole variable domain, remainder taken from reference TRBV19 and TRBJ2-4, is DGGITQSPKYLFRKEGQNVTLSCEQNLNHDAMYWYRQDPGQGLRLIYYSQIVNDFQKGDIAEGYSVSREKKESFPLTVTSAQKNPTAFYLCASSTGVGDKNIQYFGAGTRLSVL.

This sequence joins TRBV4-3 and TRBJ2-1; unclear D gene. CDR3 size: 15 residues. Looked up from germline, CDR1 is LGHNA and CDR2 is YSLEER. V dropped 0 bases and J dropped 6 bases, with 12 bases sitting between them. The CDR3 is CASSQEGPIGNEQFF. DNA for the CDR3: TGCGCCAGCAGCCAAGAGGGCCCAATAGGCAATGAGCAGTTCTTC.

The chain couples TRBV3-1 (or the pseudogene TRBV3-2) to TRBJ2-2; perhaps TRBD2 as D (7 bases). The CDR3 has 15 residues. Trimming left V 4 bases short and J 8 bases short, with 17 bases between. In germline, CDR1 is LGHDT, CDR2 YNNKEL (reference sequence). The DNA for the CDR3 is TGTGCCAGCAGCCCCCGGGGGGCCTCAGGAGGGGAGCTGTTTTTT. Its protein is CASSPRGASGGELFF.

This chain joins TRBV7-2 and TRBJ1-2; 7 positions match TRBD1. CDR3 length: 14 amino acids. Looked up from germline, CDR1 is SGHTA and CDR2 is FQGNSA. With V trimmed by 1 base and J by 2 bases, 1 base remained unmatched. CDR3: CASSLGQGNYGYTF. CDR3 DNA sequence: TGTGCCAGCAGCTTAGGACAGGGAAACTATGGCTACACCTTC.

The chain couples TRBV10-2 to TRBJ2-7; maybe TRBD1 (7 bases). Germline V lookup: CDR1 WSHSY, CDR2 SAAADI. The CDR3 spans 15 residues. Trimming removed 2 bases from V and 2 bases from J, with 13 bases in between. The CDR3 is CASSEGSGGTYEQYF. The CDR3 DNA sequence: TGCGCCAGCAGTGAGGGGTCAGGGGGGACCTACGAGCAGTACTTC.

CDR3 bases: TGTGCCAGCAGCCAAGTGGGCAGAAACTATGGCTACACCTTC. Its protein product is CASSQVGRNYGYTF. The chain combines TRBV14 with TRBJ1-2, with D unresolved. Germline CDR1 SGHDN, CDR2 FVKESK. Trimming took 1 base from V and 2 from J, leaving 8 bases between them. There are 14 residues in the CDR3.

In DNA, the CDR3 is TGCGCCAGCAGCTTAGACGGACTAGCGGGGCCTTCCTACGAGCAGTACTTC. Translation gives CASSLDGLAGPSYEQYF. The chain employs TRBV5-1 and TRBJ2-7, with 12 bases identical to TRBD2. The V and J ends lost 2 bases and 1 base, in that order; junction bases with no gene match: 7. The CDR3 has 17 residues. Per the germline V gene, CDR1 is SGHRS and CDR2 is YFSETQ. The complete variable domain, with remaining parts taken from reference TRBV5-1 and TRBJ2-7, reads KAGVTQTPRYLIKTRGQQVTLSCSPISGHRSVSWYQQTPGQGLQFLFEYFSETQRNKGNFPGRFSGRQFSNSRSEMNVSTLELGDSALYLCASSLDGLAGPSYEQYFGPGTRLTVT.

The V and J genes are TRBV2 and TRBJ1-3, with 8 bases that match TRBD1. V lost 3 bases and J lost 4; bases outside the gene matches: 5. Germline V gene lookup returns CDR1 SNHLY and CDR2 FYNNEI. The CDR3 extends over 15 amino acids. In nucleotides, the CDR3 is TGTGCCAGCAGTGAGGACAGGGTTGGAGGAAACACCATATATTTT. This sequence encodes CASSEDRVGGNTIYF. The full variable domain, with the rest looked up from reference TRBV2 and TRBJ1-3, is EPEVTQTPSHQVTQMGQEVILRCVPISNHLYFYWYRQILGQKVEFLVSFYNNEISEKSEIFDDQFSVERPDGSNFTLKIRSTKLEDSAMYFCASSEDRVGGNTIYFGEGSWLTVV.

The chain has TRBV12-3 or TRBV12-4 and TRBJ1-2; 7 positions agree with TRBD1. CDR3 length: 13 amino acids. The V segment lost 6 bases and the J segment 8 bases; nucleotides outside the gene matches: 9. Here the CDR3 DNA reads TGTGCCAGCAGACCAGGACAGGTTCAAGGCTACACCTTC. As protein: CASRPGQVQGYTF.

The chain couples TRBV6-5 to TRBJ2-7, with D tentatively TRBD1 (6 bases). There are 13 residues in the CDR3. The V end lost 4 bases, the J end lost 5 bases, and 12 bases lay between the germline ends. In germline, CDR1 is MNHEY, CDR2 SVGAGI. CDR3 residues: CASSLIQGHEQYF. In DNA form, the CDR3 reads TGTGCCAGCAGTTTAATACAGGGCCACGAGCAGTACTTC.

The chain joins TRBV19 to TRBJ1-5; the match to TRBD1 covers 7 bases. CDR1 is LNHDA and CDR2 is SQIVND in the germline V gene (reference sequence). J lost 0 bases, V lost 3 bases, and 11 bases had no gene match. The CDR3 is 18 amino acids. The CDR3 sequence: CASSILGSGTDSNQPQHF. As DNA, the CDR3 is TGTGCCAGTAGTATTTTGGGTTCGGGGACAGATAGCAATCAGCCCCAGCATTTT. The variable domain in full, with the rest retrieved from reference TRBV19 and TRBJ1-5, is DGGITQSPKYLFRKEGQNVTLSCEQNLNHDAMYWYRQDPGQGLRLIYYSQIVNDFQKGDIAEGYSVSREKKESFPLTVTSAQKNPTAFYLCASSILGSGTDSNQPQHFGDGTRLSIL.

This chain connects TRBV27 to TRBJ2-2; TRBD2 might be the D (5 bases). CDR3 size: 12 residues. CDR1 is MNHEY, CDR2 SMNVEV, per germline (reference sequence). V gave up 6 bases and J gave up 6 bases, with 8 bases separating them. CDR3 DNA: TGTGCCAGCAGGAGGGTGGCCGGGGAGCTGTTTTTT. Translated: CASRRVAGELFF.